Here is one T cell receptor beta chain with its context. Its cognate antigen has yet to be identified. The input lacks base qualities; no much larger clone sits a single base away. The CDR1 and CDR2 encoded by the germline V gene are KGHSH and LQKENI. The CDR3, from cysteine to phenylalanine, totals 13 residues. Only the CDR3 portion is preserved as DNA: 39 bases, with reading frame beginning at the first base. The junction carries 12 bases between V and J, which are trimmed by 5 bases and 6 bases respectively. The label giving this sample's time point can be read as: blood sample drawn before combined kidney and bone marrow transplant. Unstimulated Tregs (CD4+CD25+CD127-), CD4+ non-Tregs (CD4+CD25-), CD4 and CD8 cells were FACS-sorted from thawed PBMCs. A few combined kidney and bone marrow transplant recipients from the ITN036ST trial were included as patients, and samples were available only from these trial subjects. Healthy control blood was processed to PBMCs by Ficoll density gradient and cryopreserved, and patient PBMCs were collected before and after transplant.

For TCRbeta CDR3 sequencing, genomic DNA from the sorted cells was extracted using the QIAGEN DNeasy Blood and Tissue Kit. High-throughput TCRbeta CDR3 sequencing was carried out commercially through immunoSEQ, with PCR amplification with bias correction and internal controls included. The original methods were these. Unique productive TCRbeta sequences were defined by CDR3 nucleotide sequence where primers matched, and otherwise by CDR3 amino acid sequence together with Vbeta and Jbeta genes. As a correction for sorting error, sequences shared between sorted populations at a frequency ratio of 2:1 or less were discarded, and the remaining shared sequences were assigned to the higher population. A sequence counted as donor-reactive if, in CFSE-low cells, the sequence had a frequency of at least 0.01% and was expanded at least 5-fold compared with unstimulated cells. Repertoire divergence was quantified by Jensen-Shannon divergence calculated from the top 100 TCRbeta sequences ranked by frequency. When a sample had multiple sequencing runs, each run was corrected for sorting error separately and the runs were then pooled. TCRdb retrieved this table from immuneACCESS and kept in-frame rearrangements only. Not all clones are present; in checked studies, unresolved V genes account for under half, and no reason is known for the remainder. For V, J and clone size, that table is used; D and trimming come from the DNA. The sample table lists around 98,000 clones, approximately 93% of them with a count of one. Jointly, the top ten make up 0.46% of the sample.

These data are taken from a study of Tregs in tolerant kidney transplant recipients (dated by TCRdb to between 2017 and 2020). Regarding the complete study: The transplants used related donors along with nonmyeloablative bone marrow transplantation, and in the human trials mixed chimerism was transient. Before combined kidney and bone marrow transplantation, this study identified donor-specific regulatory T cells using TCRbeta sequencing and then followed those same cells after transplant.

The paper as a whole reports these results and caveats: Donor-specific Treg expansion was found to exceed global Treg expansion in tolerant patients, suggesting antigen-driven rather than nonspecific expansion. Biological reproducibility was not directly addressed, though technical replication error appeared minimal. Expanding Tregs with activated donor B cells appeared to identify the most biologically relevant and donor-specific TCRbeta repertoire. The study was limited by small patient numbers, and the findings need validation in larger populations and under other immunosuppression protocols. For some patients the PCR primers changed over time, which made it impossible to compare the samples from those patients at the nucleotide level.

The chain is made from TRBV18 and TRBJ2-3; a weak D assignment points to TRBD2 (6 bases agree). This sample comprised CD4+ T cells from blood, obtained before the transplant. The receptor was derived from a human donor who received a combined kidney and bone marrow transplant. The DNA sequence is as follows: TGTGCCAGCTCATTATCAGCGGGCGATACGCAGTATTTT. Its product reads: CASSLSAGDTQYF.